This TCR beta chain was sequenced for a study of cytotoxic CD8 clonotypes in ibrutinib-treated CLL. Study context: Enrolment comprised about 10 relapsed/refractory and over 14 treatment-naive patients; about 17 were IGHV unmutated.

Data came from immunoSEQ multiplex PCR; TCRdb stores just in-frame clones and leaves some out. There are 200,000 to 250,000 clones in the sample; around 70% occur only once, and 15% to 19% lies in the top ten. The germline V gene encodes CDR1 MGHRA and CDR2 YSYEKL. This CDR3 contains 18 residues. The V segment lost 4 bases and the J segment 11 bases; nucleotides outside the gene matches: 22. This clonotype originated in a human donor with chronic lymphocytic leukemia. The sequencing here drew on PBMCs, taken after 24 months of ibrutinib treatment. The V call is TRBV4-1, the J call TRBJ2-2, with 7 positions matching TRBD2. CDR3 amino acids: CASSRRGQRENHRVELFF. As DNA, the CDR3 is TGCGCCAGCAGCCGGCGGGGTCAGCGGGAAAACCACCGGGTAGAGCTGTTTTTT.